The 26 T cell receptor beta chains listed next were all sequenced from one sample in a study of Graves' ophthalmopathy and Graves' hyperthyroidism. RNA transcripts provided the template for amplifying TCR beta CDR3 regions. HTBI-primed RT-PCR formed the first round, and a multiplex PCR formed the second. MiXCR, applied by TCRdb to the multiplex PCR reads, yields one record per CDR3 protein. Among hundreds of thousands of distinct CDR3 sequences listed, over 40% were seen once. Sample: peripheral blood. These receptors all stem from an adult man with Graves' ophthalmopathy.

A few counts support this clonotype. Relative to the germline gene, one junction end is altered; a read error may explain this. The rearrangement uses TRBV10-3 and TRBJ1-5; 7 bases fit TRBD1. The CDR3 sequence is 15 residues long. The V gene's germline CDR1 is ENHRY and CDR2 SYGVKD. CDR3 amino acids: CASSYSGQGNQPQHF. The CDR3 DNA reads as TGTGCCAGCAGTTACTCAGGACAGGGCAATCAGCCCCAGCATTTT.

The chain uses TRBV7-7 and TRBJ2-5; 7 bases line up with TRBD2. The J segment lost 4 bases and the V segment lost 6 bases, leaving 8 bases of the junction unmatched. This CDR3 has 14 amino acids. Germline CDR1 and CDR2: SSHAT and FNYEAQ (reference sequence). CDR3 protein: CASSARGGVETQYF. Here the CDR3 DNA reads TGTGCCAGCAGTGCTAGGGGAGGGGTAGAGACCCAGTACTTC.

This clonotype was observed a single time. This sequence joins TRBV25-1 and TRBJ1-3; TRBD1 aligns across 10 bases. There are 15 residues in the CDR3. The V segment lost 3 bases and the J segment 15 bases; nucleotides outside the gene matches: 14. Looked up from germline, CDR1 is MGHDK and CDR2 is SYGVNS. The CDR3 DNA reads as TGTGCCAGCAGTGACCTCGCAGGACAGGGGGTACCGGCATATTTT. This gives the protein CASSDLAGQGVPAYF.

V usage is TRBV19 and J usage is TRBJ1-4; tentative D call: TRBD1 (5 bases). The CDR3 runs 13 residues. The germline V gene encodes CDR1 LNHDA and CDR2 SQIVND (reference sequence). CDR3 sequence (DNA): TGTGTCACAAGCGGGGGGGCTAATGAAAAACTGTTTTTT. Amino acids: CVTSGGANEKLFF.

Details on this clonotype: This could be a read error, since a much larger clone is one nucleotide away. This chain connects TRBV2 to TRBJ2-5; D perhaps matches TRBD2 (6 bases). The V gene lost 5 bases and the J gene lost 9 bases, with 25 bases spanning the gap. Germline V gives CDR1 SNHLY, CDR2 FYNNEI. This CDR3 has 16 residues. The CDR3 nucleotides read TGTGCCAGCAGTTCTGAGGACTATGTAAGAAGAAAGGCCCAGTACTTC. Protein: CASSSEDYVRRKAQYF.

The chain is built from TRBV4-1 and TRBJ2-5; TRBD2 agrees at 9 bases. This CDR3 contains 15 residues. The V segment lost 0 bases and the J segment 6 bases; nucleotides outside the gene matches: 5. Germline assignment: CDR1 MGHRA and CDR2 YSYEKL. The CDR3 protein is CASSQDKRGAQTQYF. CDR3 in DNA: TGCGCCAGCAGCCAAGATAAGCGGGGGGCACAGACCCAGTACTTC.

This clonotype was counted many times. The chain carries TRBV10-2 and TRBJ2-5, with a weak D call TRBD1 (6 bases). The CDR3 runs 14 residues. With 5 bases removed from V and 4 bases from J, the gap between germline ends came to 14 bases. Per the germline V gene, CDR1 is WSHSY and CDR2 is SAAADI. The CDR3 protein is CASSPGHGGETQYF. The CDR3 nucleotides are TGCGCCAGCAGTCCGGGACATGGGGGAGAGACCCAGTACTTC.

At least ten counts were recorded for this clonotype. The CDR3 coding sequence is TGCGCCAGCAGCTTCTCCACGGGGGCTGAAGCTTTCTTT. Translating it yields CASSFSTGAEAFF. The chain employs TRBV5-1 and TRBJ1-1; tentatively, D is TRBD1 (5 bases). The germline V gene has CDR1 SGHRS and CDR2 YFSETQ. V lost 2 bases, J lost 6 bases, and 11 bases lay in between. The CDR3 length is 13 residues.

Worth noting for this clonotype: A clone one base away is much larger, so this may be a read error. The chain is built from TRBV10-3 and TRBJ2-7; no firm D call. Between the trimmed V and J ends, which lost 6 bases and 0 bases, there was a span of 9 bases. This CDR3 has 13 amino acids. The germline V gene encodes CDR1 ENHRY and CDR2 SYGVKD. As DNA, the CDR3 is TGTGCCATCAGGGTTGAGGACTCCTACGAGCAGTACTTC. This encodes CAIRVEDSYEQYF.

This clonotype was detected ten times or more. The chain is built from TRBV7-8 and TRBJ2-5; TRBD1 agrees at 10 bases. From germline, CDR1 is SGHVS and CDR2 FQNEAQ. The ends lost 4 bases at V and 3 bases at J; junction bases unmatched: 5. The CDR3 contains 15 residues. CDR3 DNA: TGTGCCAGCAGCTACGGGACAGGGGCGAAAGAGACCCAGTACTTC. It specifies CASSYGTGAKETQYF. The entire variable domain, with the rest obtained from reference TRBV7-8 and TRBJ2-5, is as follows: GAGVSQSPRYKVAKRGQDVALRCDPISGHVSLFWYQQALGQGPEFLTYFQNEAQLDKSGLPSDRFFAERPEGSVSTLKIQRTQQEDSAVYLCASSYGTGAKETQYFGPGTRLLVL.

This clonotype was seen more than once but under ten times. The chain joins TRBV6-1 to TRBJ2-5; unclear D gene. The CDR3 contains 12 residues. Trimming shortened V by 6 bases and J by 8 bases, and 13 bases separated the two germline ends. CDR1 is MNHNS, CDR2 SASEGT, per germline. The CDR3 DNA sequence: TGTGCCAGCAGCGGGCCGGAGACTACCCAGTACTTC. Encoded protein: CASSGPETTQYF.

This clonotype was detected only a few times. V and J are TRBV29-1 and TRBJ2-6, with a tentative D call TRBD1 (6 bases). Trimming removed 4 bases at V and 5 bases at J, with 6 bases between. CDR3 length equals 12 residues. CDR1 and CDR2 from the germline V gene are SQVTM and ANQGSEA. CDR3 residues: CSVGDRANVLTF. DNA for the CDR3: TGCAGCGTTGGGGACAGGGCCAACGTCCTGACTTTC.

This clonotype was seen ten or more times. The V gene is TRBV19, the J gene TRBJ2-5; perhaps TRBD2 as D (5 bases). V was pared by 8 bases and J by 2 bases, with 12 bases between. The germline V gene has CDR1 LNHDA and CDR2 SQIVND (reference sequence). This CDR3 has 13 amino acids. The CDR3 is CASSTSGQETQYF. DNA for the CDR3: TGTGCCAGTTCGACCTCGGGGCAAGAGACCCAGTACTTC.

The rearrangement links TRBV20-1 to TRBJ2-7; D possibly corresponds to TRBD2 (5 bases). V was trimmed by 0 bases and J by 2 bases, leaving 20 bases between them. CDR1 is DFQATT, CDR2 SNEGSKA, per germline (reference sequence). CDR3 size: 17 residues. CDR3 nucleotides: TGCAGTGCTAGAGATCCCGGCAGGCGAGGGTCCCCCTACGAGCAGTACTTC. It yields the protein CSARDPGRRGSPYEQYF.

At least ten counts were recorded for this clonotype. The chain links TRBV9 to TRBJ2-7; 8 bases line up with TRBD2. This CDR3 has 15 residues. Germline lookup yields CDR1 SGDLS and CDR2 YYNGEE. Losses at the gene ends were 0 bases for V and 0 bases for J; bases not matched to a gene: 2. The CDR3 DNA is TGTGCCAGCAGCGTAGGGAGCGGGAGCTCCTACGAGCAGTACTTC. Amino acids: CASSVGSGSSYEQYF. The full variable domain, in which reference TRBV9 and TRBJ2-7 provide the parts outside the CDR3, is DSGVTQTPKHLITATGQRVTLRCSPRSGDLSVYWYQQSLDQGLQFLIQYYNGEERAKGNILERFSAQQFPDLHSELNLSSLELGDSALYFCASSVGSGSSYEQYFGPGTRLTVT.

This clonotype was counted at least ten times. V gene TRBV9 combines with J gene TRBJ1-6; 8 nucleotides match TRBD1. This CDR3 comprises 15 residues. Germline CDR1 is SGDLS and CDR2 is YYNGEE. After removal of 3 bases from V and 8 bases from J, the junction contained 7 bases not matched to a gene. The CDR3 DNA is TGTGCCAGCAGCGCCCGGACAGGGATGGATTCACCCCTCCACTTT. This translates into CASSARTGMDSPLHF.

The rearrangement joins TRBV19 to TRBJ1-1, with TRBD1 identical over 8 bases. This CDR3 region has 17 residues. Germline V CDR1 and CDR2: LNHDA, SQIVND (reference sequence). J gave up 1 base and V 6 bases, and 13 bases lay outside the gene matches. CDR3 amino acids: CASRGGQVNKKNTEAFF. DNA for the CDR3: TGTGCCAGTAGGGGGGGACAGGTTAACAAGAAGAACACTGAAGCTTTCTTT.

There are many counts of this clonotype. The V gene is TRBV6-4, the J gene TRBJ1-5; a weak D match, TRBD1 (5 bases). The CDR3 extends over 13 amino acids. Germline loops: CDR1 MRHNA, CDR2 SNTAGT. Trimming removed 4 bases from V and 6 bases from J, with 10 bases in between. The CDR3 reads CASSVKGRQPQHF. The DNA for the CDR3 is TGTGCCAGCAGTGTCAAGGGGCGTCAGCCCCAGCATTTT.

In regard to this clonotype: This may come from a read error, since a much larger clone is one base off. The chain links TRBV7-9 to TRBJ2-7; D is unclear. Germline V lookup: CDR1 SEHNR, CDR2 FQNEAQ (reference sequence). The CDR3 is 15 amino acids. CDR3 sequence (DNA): TGTGCCGGCAGCCGGGCGCCAGTAATAACTGGCGAGCAGTACTTC. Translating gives CAGSRAPVITGEQYF.

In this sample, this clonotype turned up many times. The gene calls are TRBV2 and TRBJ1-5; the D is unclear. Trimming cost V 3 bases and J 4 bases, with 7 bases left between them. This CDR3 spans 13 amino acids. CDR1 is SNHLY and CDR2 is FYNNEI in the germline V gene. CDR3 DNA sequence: TGTGCCAGCAGTGACTCGGGAAATCAGCCCCAGCATTTT. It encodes CASSDSGNQPQHF.

The CDR3 sequence is CASSARGLGETQHF. CDR3 DNA sequence: TGTGCCAGCAGTGCCAGAGGGCTGGGGGAGACCCAGCATTTT. This chain joins TRBV25-1 and TRBJ1-5, with a weak D call TRBD1 (5 bases). The V gene lost 4 bases and the J gene lost 11 bases, with 18 bases spanning the gap. The CDR3 runs 14 residues. Per germline, CDR1 MGHDK and CDR2 SYGVNS. The full variable domain, in which reference TRBV25-1 and TRBJ1-5 provide the parts outside the CDR3, is EADIYQTPRYLVIGTGKKITLECSQTMGHDKMYWYQQDPGMELHLIHYSYGVNSTEKGDLSSESTVSRIRTEHFPLTLESARPSHTSQYLCASSARGLGETQHFGDGTRLSIL.

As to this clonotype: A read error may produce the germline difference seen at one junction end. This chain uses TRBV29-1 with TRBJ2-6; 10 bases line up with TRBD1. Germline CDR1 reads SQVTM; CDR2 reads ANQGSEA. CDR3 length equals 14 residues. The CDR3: CSVTAGTGAYVLTF. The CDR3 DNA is TGCAGCGTAACTGCCGGGACAGGGGCCTACGTCCTGACTTTC.

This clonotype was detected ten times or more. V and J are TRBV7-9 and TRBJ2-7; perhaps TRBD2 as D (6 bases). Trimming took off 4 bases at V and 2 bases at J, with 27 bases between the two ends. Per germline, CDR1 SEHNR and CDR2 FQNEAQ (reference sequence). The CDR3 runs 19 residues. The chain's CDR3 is CASSSASGMSSAMPYEQYF. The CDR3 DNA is TGTGCCAGCAGCTCCGCCTCGGGCATGTCTAGCGCAATGCCCTACGAGCAGTACTTC. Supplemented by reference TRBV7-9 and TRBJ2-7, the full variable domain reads DTGVSQNPRHKITKRGQNVTFRCDPISEHNRLYWYRQTLGQGPEFLTYFQNEAQLEKSRLLSDRFSAERPKGSFSTLEIQRTEQGDSAMYLCASSSASGMSSAMPYEQYFGPGTRLTVT.

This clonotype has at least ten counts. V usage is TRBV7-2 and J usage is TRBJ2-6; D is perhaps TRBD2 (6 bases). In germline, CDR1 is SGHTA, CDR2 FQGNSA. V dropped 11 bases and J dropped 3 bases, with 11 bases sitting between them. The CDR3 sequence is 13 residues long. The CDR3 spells CAEEGLGANVLTF. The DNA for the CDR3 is TGTGCCGAGGAGGGACTTGGGGCCAACGTCCTGACTTTC. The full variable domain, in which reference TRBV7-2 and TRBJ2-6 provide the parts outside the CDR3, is GAGVSQSPSNKVTEKGKDVELRCDPISGHTALYWYRQSLGQGLEFLIYFQGNSAPDKSGLPSDRFSAERTGGSVSTLTIQRTQQEDSAVYLCAEEGLGANVLTFGAGSRLTVL.

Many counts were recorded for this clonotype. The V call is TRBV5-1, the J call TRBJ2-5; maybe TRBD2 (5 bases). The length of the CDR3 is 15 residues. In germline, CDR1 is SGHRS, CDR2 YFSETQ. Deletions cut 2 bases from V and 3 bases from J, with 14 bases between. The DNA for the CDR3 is TGCGCCAGCAGCTTTGTAGGAGGACGGGAAGAGACCCAGTACTTC. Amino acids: CASSFVGGREETQYF. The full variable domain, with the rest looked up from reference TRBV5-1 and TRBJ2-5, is KAGVTQTPRYLIKTRGQQVTLSCSPISGHRSVSWYQQTPGQGLQFLFEYFSETQRNKGNFPGRFSGRQFSNSRSEMNVSTLELGDSALYLCASSFVGGREETQYFGPGTRLLVL.

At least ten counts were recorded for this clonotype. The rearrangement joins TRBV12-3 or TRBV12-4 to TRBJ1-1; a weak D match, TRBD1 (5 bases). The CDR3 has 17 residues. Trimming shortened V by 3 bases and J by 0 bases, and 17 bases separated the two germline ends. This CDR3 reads CASSFGGGRTLNTEAFF. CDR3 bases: TGTGCCAGCAGTTTTGGGGGGGGGAGGACCTTGAACACTGAAGCTTTCTTT.